A single count supports the clone carrying this T cell receptor (beta chain). The CDR3 runs 14 residues. Trimming removed 5 bases from V and 7 bases from J, with 17 bases in between. Germline CDR1 SGHAT, CDR2 FQNNGV. This specimen belongs to a study of control samples from healthy donors and cancer patients. Using immunoSEQ multiplex PCR, the repertoire was profiled, and TCRdb retains in-frame clones only, with some absent. The sample lists roughly 58,000 clones; more than 70% were seen once. This sequence joins TRBV11-2 and TRBJ1-2; a weak D match, TRBD1 (5 bases). This TCR derives from a woman aged 55-69 years with lung cancer. Sequenced sample: PBMCs. CDR3 bases: TGTGCCAGCAGCCCGGGGACCGCTAATAGTGGCTACACCTTC. It yields the protein CASSPGTANSGYTF.